This TCR beta chain was sequenced for a study of CD8 T cells in ankylosing spondylitis. Study results and limitations: Enrichment of disease-linked clones was reportedly significant in matched ankylosing spondylitis synovial fluid. Blood from ankylosing spondylitis patients appeared to carry a characteristic roughly eight-variant TCR beta motif. Clones linked to the disease showed a CD8+ phenotype. They occurred at relatively low frequencies in peripheral blood. In the blood and synovial fluid of reactive arthritis, some motif variants had been previously reported.

There are many counts of this clonotype. What it binds is unknown. Molecular-barcoded quantitative 5'-RACE produced these TCR beta libraries. TCRdb fed the 5' RACE reads into MiXCR, producing one record per CDR3 protein. The sample yields roughly 490,000 distinct CDR3 sequences, 5.3% seen once. The CDR3 is 15 amino acids. The trim removed 7 bases at V and 5 bases at J, leaving 12 bases unmatched. Germline V gene data show CDR1 as SGHRS and CDR2 as YFSETQ. The V and J genes are TRBV5-1 and TRBJ1-1, with 9 bases matching TRBD1. Sequenced: blood, either unsorted or a sorted T cell fraction (not recorded which). The clonotype originates from a male donor with ankylosing spondylitis. CDR3 coding DNA: TGCGCCAGCCGAGCTCTTCCCGGGACAGGGACTGAAGCTTTCTTT. Translation gives CASRALPGTGTEAFF. The full variable domain, its missing parts supplied by reference TRBV5-1 and TRBJ1-1, is KAGVTQTPRYLIKTRGQQVTLSCSPISGHRSVSWYQQTPGQGLQFLFEYFSETQRNKGNFPGRFSGRQFSNSRSEMNVSTLELGDSALYLCASRALPGTGTEAFFGQGTRLTVV.